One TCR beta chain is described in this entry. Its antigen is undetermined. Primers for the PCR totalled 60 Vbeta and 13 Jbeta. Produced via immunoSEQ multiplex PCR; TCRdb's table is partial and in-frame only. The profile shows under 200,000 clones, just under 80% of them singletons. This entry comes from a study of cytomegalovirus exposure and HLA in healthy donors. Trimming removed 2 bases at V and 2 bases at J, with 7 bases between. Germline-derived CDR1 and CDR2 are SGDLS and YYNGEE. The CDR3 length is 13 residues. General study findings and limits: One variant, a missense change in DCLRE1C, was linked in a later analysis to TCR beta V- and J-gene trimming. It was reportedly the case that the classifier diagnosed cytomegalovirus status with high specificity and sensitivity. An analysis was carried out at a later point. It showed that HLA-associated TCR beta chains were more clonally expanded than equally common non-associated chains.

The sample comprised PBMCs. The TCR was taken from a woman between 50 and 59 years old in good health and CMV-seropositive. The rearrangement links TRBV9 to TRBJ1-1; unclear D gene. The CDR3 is CASSVSPNTEAFF. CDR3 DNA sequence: TGTGCCAGCAGCGTGAGCCCTAACACTGAAGCTTTCTTT.